This T cell receptor beta chain was captured by sequencing in a study of blood T cells in healthy people across ages. Whole-study findings and limits: The percentage of naive T cells correlated strongly with TCR beta diversity. Per million T cells, TCR beta diversity dropped about linearly as age rose.

PCR was performed a second time for about 6 to 12 cycles using a sample-barcoded 5' primer and a J-beta primer mix. MiXCR, applied by TCRdb to the 5' RACE reads, yields one record per CDR3 protein. This table has 1,500,000 or so distinct CDR3 sequences, 59% appearing once. This CDR3 region has 12 residues. The germline V and J ends were trimmed by 5 bases and 4 bases, with 8 bases remaining between them. This clonotype has a count of ten or more. The antigen remains unidentified. Whenever a sample was processed, at least 7 million PBMCs were isolated. The specimen sequenced was blood. The chain uses TRBV12-3 or TRBV12-4 and TRBJ1-2; D may be TRBD1 (5 bases). The sequence came from a man between 18 and 29 years old in good health. In DNA form, the CDR3 reads TGTGCCAGCAGTCTCGGGACCTATGGCTACACCTTC. Translated: CASSLGTYGYTF.